This entry concerns a single T cell receptor beta chain. Its antigen is not identified. The data stem from a study of PD-1 blockade in classical Hodgkin lymphoma. Each of the patients experienced relapse following autologous stem cell transplantation, and their brentuximab vedotin exposure differed. Magnetic depletion of non-target cells from thawed PBMCs yielded purified CD8+ T cells. Patients' outcomes at their best amounted to complete response, partial response or progressive disease. Data came from immunoSEQ multiplex PCR; TCRdb stores just in-frame clones and leaves some out. Of 25,000 to 30,000 clones in the sample, roughly 88% were seen once. Whole-study findings and limits: Reports indicated that newly diagnosed patients had lower baseline TCR diversity than healthy donors did. Newly diagnosed patients and complete responders had comparable diversity at baseline. Researchers reported that CD4+ TCR diversity, though not CD8+, rose significantly by C4D1.

The CDR3 loop spans 16 amino acids. The germline V gene encodes CDR1 SGHDT and CDR2 YYEEEE. Trimming stripped 4 bases from V and 1 base from J, with 17 bases between. The receptor's source is a human donor with classical Hodgkin lymphoma. The chain couples TRBV5-6 to TRBJ1-2; a possible D gene is TRBD1 (5 bases). This material consisted of CD8+ T cells from blood, taken at baseline. In nucleotides, the CDR3 is TGTGCCAGCAGCCTCGGCAGGGTGGGGGATAACTATGGCTACACCTTC. It codes for CASSLGRVGDNYGYTF.